This is a list of T cell receptor beta chains from one sample in a study of T-cell memory formation after mild COVID-19. TCRdb redid the calling of the 5' RACE reads with MiXCR, one entry per CDR3 protein. The top ten hold more than 35% of the sample, which has 70,000 to 95,000 distinct CDR3 sequences, around 13% seen once. The sequencing input was PBMCs or a T cell subset sorted from them (not recorded which). The receptors derive from a man between 18 and 35 years old who had mild COVID-19 (a few samples of this study predate the infection). Cell type and time point are not known. CDR3s include the opening cysteine and the closing phenylalanine or tryptophan. D genes are given only for firm matches. Only part of the rows carry a size: once, few, many, or a class if the clone is expanded.

v_call,d_call,j_call,clone_size,cdr3_aa,cdr3_nt
TRBV29-1,-,TRBJ2-1,many,CSVEPGYNEQFF,TGCAGCGTTGAACCCGGATACAATGAGCAGTTCTTC
TRBV7-9,TRBD1,TRBJ2-7,-,CASSPPTGYHEQYF,TGTGCCAGCAGCCCCCCGACAGGGTACCACGAGCAGTACTTC
TRBV7-9,-,TRBJ1-4,few,CASSLAFGEKLFF,TGTGCCAGCAGCTTAGCGTTCGGGGAAAAACTGTTTTTT
TRBV13,TRBD1,TRBJ2-7,-,CASSSRTGWGEQYF,TGTGCCAGCAGCTCGAGGACAGGCTGGGGCGAGCAGTACTTC
TRBV4-3,TRBD1,TRBJ1-1,-,CASSTRQGTEAFF,TGCGCCAGCAGCACACGACAGGGCACTGAAGCTTTCTTT
TRBV6-5,-,TRBJ2-3,few,CASSYGSTDTQYF,TGTGCCAGCAGTTACGGAAGCACAGATACGCAGTATTTT
TRBV13,-,TRBJ2-7,few,CASSPTRVYEQYF,TGTGCCAGCAGCCCAACCAGGGTTTACGAGCAGTACTTC
TRBV6-2/TRBV6-3,-,TRBJ1-6,many,CASSYSGGTSPLHF,TGTGCCAGCAGTTACTCGGGGGGGACTTCACCCCTCCACTTT
TRBV5-1,-,TRBJ2-5,few,CASSPNEIQETQYF,TGCGCCAGCAGCCCCAACGAGATACAAGAGACCCAGTACTTC
TRBV9,-,TRBJ2-2,-,CASSVDRGPYTGELFF,TGTGCCAGCAGCGTAGATCGGGGGCCGTACACCGGGGAGCTGTTTTTT
TRBV20-1,TRBD1,TRBJ1-5,many,CSARVNRGGDQPQHF,TGCAGTGCTAGAGTTAACAGGGGTGGGGATCAGCCCCAGCATTTT
TRBV7-2,TRBD2,TRBJ2-3,-,CASSSSLAWDTQYF,TGTGCCAGCAGCTCCTCACTAGCGTGGGATACGCAGTATTTT
TRBV7-6,-,TRBJ2-3,many,CASSPDSADTQYF,TGTGCCAGCAGCCCCGACAGCGCAGATACGCAGTATTTT
TRBV4-2,-,TRBJ1-4,-,CASSQGTTNEKLFF,TGTGCCAGCAGCCAAGGGACAACTAATGAAAAACTGTTTTTT
TRBV27,TRBD1,TRBJ1-2,many,CASSTLRGDGYTF,TGTGCCAGCAGTACGCTCAGGGGGGACGGCTACACCTTC
TRBV7-9,-,TRBJ1-2,once,CASSWTTGIYGYTF,TGTGCCAGCAGCTGGACAACCGGGATATATGGCTACACCTTC
TRBV29-1,TRBD1,TRBJ2-7,few,CSAAGQELYEQYF,TGCAGCGCCGCGGGACAGGAACTCTACGAGCAGTACTTC
TRBV7-8,-,TRBJ2-5,few,CASSPFGPAQETQYF,TGTGCCAGCAGCCCTTTTGGGCCAGCCCAAGAGACCCAGTACTTC
TRBV11-2,-,TRBJ2-1,-,CASSGLPREQFF,TGTGCCAGCAGCGGGTTGCCACGTGAGCAGTTCTTC
TRBV4-1,-,TRBJ2-5,few,CASSQVETETQYF,TGCGCCAGCAGCCAAGTGGAGACGGAGACCCAGTACTTC
TRBV7-6,-,TRBJ2-7,few,CASSGQPYEQYF,TGTGCCAGCAGCGGACAACCCTACGAGCAGTACTTC
TRBV7-6,TRBD1,TRBJ2-5,once,CASSSLQGSPAQYF,TGTGCCAGCAGCTCTCTACAGGGGTCACCGGCCCAGTACTTC
TRBV12-3/TRBV12-4,-,TRBJ2-7,-,CASSLALTPTYEQYF,TGTGCCAGCAGTTTAGCCCTCACTCCCACCTACGAGCAGTACTTC
TRBV7-6,-,TRBJ2-1,many,CAIRGRPPYNEQFF,TGTGCCATTAGGGGCAGGCCTCCCTACAATGAGCAGTTCTTC
TRBV12-3/TRBV12-4,TRBD1,TRBJ2-2,few,CASSPPGQGELFF,TGTGCCAGCAGTCCTCCGGGACAGGGCGAGCTGTTTTTT
TRBV12-3/TRBV12-4,-,TRBJ1-2,-,CASSGEGDVGHYGYTF,TGTGCCAGCAGTGGGGAGGGGGACGTCGGGCACTATGGCTACACCTTC
TRBV7-9,TRBD2,TRBJ2-1,-,CASSLALAGRDEQFF,TGTGCCAGCAGCTTAGCTCTAGCGGGGCGCGATGAGCAGTTCTTC
TRBV12-3/TRBV12-4,-,TRBJ2-5,few,CASSIPRVGPETQYF,TGTGCCAGCAGTATACCCAGAGTCGGTCCGGAGACCCAGTACTTC
TRBV4-2,-,TRBJ1-5,few,CASSRSGENQPQHF,TGTGCCAGCAGCCGATCGGGGGAGAATCAGCCCCAGCATTTT